Each of the 3 T cell receptor beta chains below was sequenced from the same sample in a study of T cells after yellow fever vaccination. TCRdb independently ran MiXCR on the 5' RACE reads; one entry per CDR3 protein. Seen here are tens of thousands of distinct CDR3 sequences, approximately 8% observed once, and the top ten hold just over 35%. The sample was CD8+ T cells sorted from PBMCs, taken 15 days after the yellow fever booster vaccination. The receptors derive from a man aged 30-40 years who received the YFV17D yellow fever vaccine.

This clonotype appeared a few times. V usage is TRBV3-1 and J usage is TRBJ2-1; possibly TRBD1 for D (5 bases). The CDR3 runs 13 residues. The V gene's germline CDR1 is LGHDT and CDR2 YNNKEL (reference sequence). V was clipped by 3 bases and J by 9 bases, with 12 bases between them. In DNA form, the CDR3 reads TGTGCCAGCAGCCAGGAAGCAGGGTTTGAGCAGTTCTTC. Its protein product is CASSQEAGFEQFF.

This clonotype showed up many times. CDR3 sequence reads: CASSPGTEIYNEQFF. CDR3 DNA: TGTGCCAGCAGTCCCGGGACAGAAATTTACAATGAGCAGTTCTTC. The chain uses TRBV6-2 or TRBV6-3 and TRBJ2-1; 7 bases agree with TRBD1. The J segment lost 4 bases and the V segment lost 5 bases, leaving 8 bases of the junction unmatched. The CDR3 totals 15 residues. In germline, CDR1 is MNHEY, CDR2 SVGEGT.

This clonotype was counted many times. The gene calls are TRBV28 and TRBJ2-3, with D unclear. The CDR3 runs 16 residues. Germline V CDR1 and CDR2: MDHEN, SYDVKM. V was trimmed by 2 bases and J by 2 bases, leaving 14 bases between them. CDR3 amino acids: CASSLTLAAVTDTQYF. The CDR3 region has the DNA TGTGCCAGCAGTTTAACCCTTGCCGCGGTCACAGATACGCAGTATTTT.